The present TCR beta chain was sequenced within a study of blood T cell repertoires in COVID-19 (TCRdb year 2020). About the study as a whole: The collaborator samples originated in the United States, Italy and Spain and spanned the acute and convalescent phases of COVID-19. The repertoires were released in a freely available public database intended as a resource for research on the immune response to SARS-CoV-2. The material from the prospective study consisted of cDNA or gDNA derived from T cells, B-cell-depleted T cells, or PBMCs. Sample metadata almost always included a de-identified subject ID, COVID-19 status, age in years and sex. HLA class I and class II types, where available, came from metadata supplied by the sample provider rather than from assay-based typing. The dataset comprised deeply sampled blood TCRbeta repertoires from subjects exposed to, actively infected with, or recovered from COVID-19. Samples came from the ongoing ImmuneRACE study (first 160 participants) plus 1,254 subjects from 6 global collaborators.

Remarks on this clone: Its binding antigen is unknown. No much larger clone is present one base from it, and per-base qualities are unavailable.

The collaborating institutions used their own protocols to collect whole blood in K2EDTA tubes. For TCRbeta analysis, collaborators shipped samples as frozen whole blood, isolated PBMCs, or DNA extracted from either of those sample types. TCRbeta CDR3 regions were amplified from genomic DNA using the immunoSEQ Assay, a bias-controlled multiplex PCR. Concerning the study's data processing: Nucleated cell counts per sample were estimated from amplification of reference gene primers within the assay. To quantify the absolute abundance of each unique TCRbeta CDR3 rearrangement, sequence reads were collapsed and filtered. For each sample, productive Simpson clonality was calculated as the square root of Simpson's diversity index across productive rearrangements. TCRdb stores this immuneACCESS table with in-frame sequences only. Part of the clones is absent; in the studies checked, under half of the shortfall reflects unresolved V genes, and no reason is known for the rest. V, J and clone size were drawn from that table, and D and trimming were deduced from the DNA. The sample has approximately 130,000 clones on record, about 80% of them singletons. The ten largest clones take up around 25% of the sample.

Paper-wide results and their limitations: The amount of clinical and demographic metadata varied by source and participant and was provided uncurated.

What was sequenced was peripheral blood. This sequence originates from a human donor in a cohort sampled during active COVID-19.

Read as DNA, the sequence is TGTGCCAGCAGCCCCCGGAACCCAGGCGCCATATATTTT. It encodes CASSPRNPGAIYF. The receptor chain draws on TRBV7-2 and TRBJ1-3; confidence is insufficient to name the D gene. CDR1 is given as SGHTA and CDR2 as FQGNSA, both from the germline V gene. The CDR3 contains 13 residues, cysteine and phenylalanine counted. Only CDR3 DNA remains: 39 bases, in frame from the first base. V loses 5 bases of germline sequence and J loses 11 bases, and the interval between the two ends is 16 bases.